The 28 T cell receptor beta chains given below trace back to one sample, sequenced in a study of OX40 agonist ivuxolimab in advanced cancers. Profiling relied on immunoSEQ multiplex PCR, and the TCRdb table lists in-frame clones only, not all of them. The repertoire holds roughly 80,000 clones, with 84% as singletons. The sample in question was CD4+ or CD8+ T cells sorted from blood, obtained in a trial of the OX40 agonist ivuxolimab. Every receptor here comes from an adult with an advanced solid tumor such as melanoma, head and neck, liver or kidney cancer.

This chain links TRBV18 with TRBJ2-2; TRBD2 matches 12 bases. V gave up 3 bases and J gave up 5 bases; unmatched junction bases: 1. Germline V gene data show CDR1 as KGHSH and CDR2 as LQKENI. The CDR3 runs 15 residues. CDR3 sequence (DNA): TGTGCCAGCTCACCGGGACTAGCGGGTACCGGGGAGCTGTTTTTT. Translating it yields CASSPGLAGTGELFF.

The gene calls are TRBV5-1 and TRBJ2-5, with 12 bases that match TRBD1. The CDR3 runs 15 residues. CDR1 is SGHRS, CDR2 YFSETQ, per germline. V was pared by 1 base and J by 5 bases, with 3 bases of the junction left unmatched. In DNA, the CDR3 is TGCGCCAGCAGCTTGCAAGGGACAGGGGGCGAGACCCAGTACTTC. Protein product: CASSLQGTGGETQYF.

The genes are TRBV7-9 and TRBJ1-6; D gene ambiguous. The CDR3 length is 16 residues. Per germline, CDR1 SEHNR and CDR2 FQNEAQ (reference sequence). The germline V and J ends were trimmed by 1 base and 6 bases, with 13 bases remaining between them. This CDR3 is CASSLGYGGFNSPLHF. The CDR3 DNA reads TGTGCCAGCAGCTTAGGGTACGGAGGGTTTAATTCACCCCTCCACTTT.

The CDR3, as DNA: TGCGCCAGCAGCGAGCCACCTAATGAAAAACTGTTTTTT. Translating it yields CASSEPPNEKLFF. The gene calls are TRBV5-1 and TRBJ1-4; D is ambiguous. Trimming pared 4 bases from V and 3 bases from J, leaving 7 bases between. The CDR3 consists of 13 residues. Germline V gene lookup returns CDR1 SGHRS and CDR2 YFSETQ.

The chain employs TRBV5-4 and TRBJ2-2; D is possibly TRBD2 (6 bases). Germline V gene sequence: CDR1 SGHNT, CDR2 YYREEE (reference sequence). This CDR3 region has 17 residues. V lost 2 bases and J lost 1, with 15 bases in between. CDR3 coding DNA: TGTGCCAGCAGCTTCGTGGAGGGGCCCTGGAACACCGGGGAGCTGTTTTTT. It yields the protein CASSFVEGPWNTGELFF.

This clone was seen only once. The gene calls are TRBV2 and TRBJ2-7, with TRBD1 matching over 7 bases. Looked up from germline, CDR1 is SNHLY and CDR2 is FYNNEI. V shed 10 bases, J shed 4 bases, and the junction held 10 bases outside the gene matches. The CDR3 totals 13 residues. The CDR3 bases are TGTGCCATCGATGACAGGGTGGGATACGAGCAGTACTTC. Translation: CAIDDRVGYEQYF. The full variable domain, in which reference TRBV2 and TRBJ2-7 provide the parts outside the CDR3, is EPEVTQTPSHQVTQMGQEVILRCVPISNHLYFYWYRQILGQKVEFLVSFYNNEISEKSEIFDDQFSVERPDGSNFTLKIRSTKLEDSAMYFCAIDDRVGYEQYFGPGTRLTVT.

The CDR3 nucleotides read TGTGCCAGCAGCCCCCCCGCTGGGGCCAACGTCCTGACTTTC. It codes for CASSPPAGANVLTF. The chain couples TRBV6-5 to TRBJ2-6; D is unresolved. The V end lost 6 bases, the J end lost 2 bases, and 8 bases lay between the germline ends. The germline gives CDR1 MNHEY, CDR2 SVGAGI. The CDR3 runs to 14 residues.

This chain links TRBV27 with TRBJ2-1; 7 bases align to TRBD1. The CDR3 runs to 14 residues. Trimming at V came to 6 bases and at J to 6 bases, leaving 8 bases not matched to a gene. The germline V gene encodes CDR1 MNHEY and CDR2 SMNVEV (reference sequence). The CDR3 nucleotides read TGTGCCAGCAGGACAGGGCTAGGGGGCAATGAGCAGTTCTTC. Translated: CASRTGLGGNEQFF.

The rearrangement joins TRBV10-3 to TRBJ1-5; the D gene is possibly TRBD1 (5 bases). V lost 10 bases and J lost 1, with 8 bases in between. CDR3 size: 12 residues. Germline V gives CDR1 ENHRY, CDR2 SYGVKD. CDR3 DNA sequence: TGTGCCAGCCGGGACAGCAATCAGCCCCAGCATTTT. The encoded protein is CASRDSNQPQHF.

The chain recombines TRBV19 with TRBJ1-5; the match to TRBD1 covers 9 bases. CDR1 and CDR2 from the germline V gene are LNHDA and SQIVND (reference sequence). This CDR3 is 17 amino acids long. V shed 4 bases and J 5 bases; nucleotides not matched to a gene: 12. The CDR3, as DNA: TGTGCCAGTAGTACCCGGCCGGGGACAGGGTTATATCAGCCCCAGCATTTT. Translation: CASSTRPGTGLYQPQHF.

This clone was found a few times. V gene TRBV28 combines with J gene TRBJ1-5; tentatively, D is TRBD1 (6 bases). Trimming took off 2 bases at V and 1 base at J, with 9 bases between the two ends. The CDR3 runs to 15 residues. Germline V gives CDR1 MDHEN, CDR2 SYDVKM. The CDR3 region is CASSLIRGSNQPQHF. CDR3 nucleotides: TGTGCCAGCAGTTTAATCAGGGGCAGCAATCAGCCCCAGCATTTT.

The V and J genes are TRBV18 and TRBJ2-3, with D perhaps being TRBD1 or TRBD2 (6 bases each). The CDR3 sequence is 15 residues long. Trimming removed 6 bases at V and 1 base at J, with 14 bases between. Germline V gene sequence: CDR1 KGHSH, CDR2 LQKENI. For the CDR3, the DNA is TGTGCCAGCTCTCGACGGGGGCGCGGCACAGATACGCAGTATTTT. Translating gives CASSRRGRGTDTQYF.

The chain combines TRBV5-1 with TRBJ2-2; D may correspond to TRBD1 or TRBD2 (5 bases each). This CDR3 comprises 15 residues. Germline lookup yields CDR1 SGHRS and CDR2 YFSETQ. Trimming shortened V by 4 bases and J by 0 bases, and 10 bases separated the two germline ends. The CDR3 DNA reads as TGCGCCAGCAGCCCCGGGACGGCGAACACCGGGGAGCTGTTTTTT. This gives the protein CASSPGTANTGELFF.

This clone appeared once. This chain joins TRBV7-2 and TRBJ2-2, with 11 bases fitting TRBD2. This CDR3 is built from 17 residues. The germline V gene has CDR1 SGHTA and CDR2 FQGNSA. Trimming cost V 4 bases and J 5 bases; bases outside gene matches: 9. The CDR3 reads CASSSPRTSGPTGELFF. CDR3 coding DNA: TGTGCCAGCAGCTCCCCCCGGACTAGCGGGCCAACCGGGGAGCTGTTTTTT.

CDR3: CASSPGQGVGYYETQYF. The CDR3 coding sequence is TGTGCCAGCAGCCCCGGACAGGGGGTAGGGTATTATGAGACCCAGTACTTC. V gene TRBV7-3 combines with J gene TRBJ2-5; 10 positions agree with TRBD1. The CDR3 is 17 residues long. With V trimmed by 5 bases and J by 5 bases, 14 bases remained unmatched. Per germline, CDR1 SGHTA and CDR2 FQGTGA.

The chain joins TRBV7-2 to TRBJ1-2; D call uncertain. CDR3 length: 13 amino acids. Germline CDR1 reads SGHTA; CDR2 reads FQGNSA. With 5 bases removed from V and 1 base from J, the gap between germline ends came to 8 bases. The chain's CDR3 is CASSPDGNYGYTF. The CDR3 nucleotides are TGTGCCAGCAGCCCCGACGGTAACTATGGCTACACCTTC.

The chain employs TRBV6-6 and TRBJ2-6; D remains unclear. CDR3 size: 16 residues. Germline CDR1 reads MNHNY; CDR2 reads SVGAGI (reference sequence). V dropped 2 bases and J dropped 1 base, with 9 bases sitting between them. The CDR3: CASSYPTDSGANVLTF. CDR3 coding DNA: TGTGCCAGCAGTTACCCGACCGATTCTGGGGCCAACGTCCTGACTTTC.

V is TRBV18 and J is TRBJ1-4; D is unclear. Germline loops: CDR1 KGHSH, CDR2 LQKENI. V lost 4 bases, J lost 8 bases, and 11 bases lay in between. The CDR3 sequence is 13 residues long. CDR3 in amino acids: CASSRGSEEKLFF. In DNA form, the CDR3 reads TGTGCCAGCTCACGGGGATCCGAGGAAAAACTGTTTTTT.

The genes are TRBV19 and TRBJ2-7; D call uncertain. Trimming removed 4 bases at V and 2 bases at J, with 18 bases between. Germline CDR1 reads LNHDA; CDR2 reads SQIVND (reference sequence). CDR3 length: 16 residues. The CDR3 protein is CASSTGADVYPYEQYF. CDR3 nucleotides: TGTGCCAGTAGTACCGGAGCTGACGTATACCCCTACGAGCAGTACTTC.

This chain joins TRBV5-1 and TRBJ1-4; no clear D. V was clipped by 4 bases and J by 4 bases, with 14 bases between them. The CDR3 spans 15 residues. Germline V lookup: CDR1 SGHRS, CDR2 YFSETQ. CDR3 coding DNA: TGCGCCAGCAGCGGTTCTGAGGTTCTTAATGAAAAACTGTTTTTT. Protein sequence: CASSGSEVLNEKLFF. Drawing the rest from reference TRBV5-1 and TRBJ1-4, the complete variable domain is KAGVTQTPRYLIKTRGQQVTLSCSPISGHRSVSWYQQTPGQGLQFLFEYFSETQRNKGNFPGRFSGRQFSNSRSEMNVSTLELGDSALYLCASSGSEVLNEKLFFGSGTQLSVL.

The chain links TRBV9 to TRBJ2-3, with 11 bases that match TRBD2. Trimming at V came to 4 bases and at J to 2 bases, leaving 6 bases not matched to a gene. This CDR3 spans 16 amino acids. The germline V gene has CDR1 SGDLS and CDR2 YYNGEE. The CDR3: CASSLGLAGSTDTQYF. The CDR3 DNA reads TGTGCCAGCAGCCTCGGACTAGCGGGCTCCACAGATACGCAGTATTTT.

The chain is built from TRBV19 and TRBJ1-2; TRBD1 agrees at 8 bases. The CDR3 sequence is 15 residues long. Germline CDR1 LNHDA, CDR2 SQIVND (reference sequence). The V and J ends lost 2 bases and 4 bases, in that order; junction bases with no gene match: 6. The CDR3 nucleotides read TGTGCCAGTAGTATACGGGCAGGGGGCAGCTATGGCTACACCTTC. It is translated as CASSIRAGGSYGYTF.

The chain uses TRBV5-1 and TRBJ2-2; 14 bases are shared with TRBD2. CDR1 and CDR2 from the germline V gene are SGHRS and YFSETQ. The V and J ends lost 2 bases and 7 bases, in that order; junction bases with no gene match: 4. This CDR3 region has 16 residues. CDR3 residues: CASSFTGTSGGGELFF. In DNA form, the CDR3 reads TGCGCCAGCAGCTTTACCGGGACTAGCGGGGGCGGGGAGCTGTTTTTT.

V is TRBV14 and J is TRBJ1-6, with D unclear. The CDR3 runs to 17 residues. The germline gives CDR1 SGHDN, CDR2 FVKESK. Trimming took off 4 bases at V and 0 bases at J, with 13 bases between the two ends. Here the CDR3 DNA reads TGTGCCAGCAGCCGCCGGTCGGCGAGCTCCTATAATTCACCCCTCCACTTT. Translation gives CASSRRSASSYNSPLHF.

The V gene is TRBV29-1, the J gene TRBJ2-1, with 12 bases fitting TRBD1. The CDR3 runs 12 residues. Unmatched junction bases numbered 4, after V lost 7 bases and J lost 9 bases. Germline CDR1 SQVTM, CDR2 ANQGSEA. CDR3 DNA: TGCAGCGCGGGACAGGGGGCGGTTGAGCAGTTCTTC. Amino acid sequence: CSAGQGAVEQFF.

The rearrangement uses TRBV7-9 and TRBJ2-7; D is uncertain. The CDR3 covers 13 residues. V was pared by 1 base and J by 3 bases, with 7 bases between. Germline V gene lookup returns CDR1 SEHNR and CDR2 FQNEAQ (reference sequence). The CDR3 loop is CASSLVGNYEQYF. CDR3 in DNA: TGTGCCAGCAGCTTAGTTGGCAACTACGAGCAGTACTTC.

The chain employs TRBV19 and TRBJ2-2; D could derive from TRBD1 or TRBD2 (5 bases each). CDR3 length: 14 residues. Trimming removed 7 bases from V and 1 base from J, with 10 bases in between. Germline lookup yields CDR1 LNHDA and CDR2 SQIVND (reference sequence). CDR3 bases: TGTGCCAGTAAACCGGGACGGAACACCGGGGAGCTGTTTTTT. Its translation: CASKPGRNTGELFF.

The V and J genes are TRBV4-1 and TRBJ1-4; D remains unclear. The V gene's germline CDR1 is MGHRA and CDR2 YSYEKL. V was trimmed by 4 bases and J by 0 bases, leaving 18 bases between them. There are 18 residues in the CDR3. CDR3 loop: CASSRGRASITTNEKLFF. The CDR3, as DNA: TGCGCCAGCAGCCGAGGACGCGCCAGTATTACAACTAATGAAAAACTGTTTTTT.